Detailed here is one T cell receptor beta chain. Its matching antigen is unknown. These data come from a study of graft-versus-host responses after intestinal transplantation. Study-level background: Multivisceral, liver-intestinal, or isolated intestinal transplants were given to recipients. Findings and limits, study-wide: Marrow from the recipient contained GvH clones, some of which had appeared first in ileum or blood.

Germline values: CDR1 MNHNY, CDR2 SVGAGI (reference sequence). V dropped 2 bases and J dropped 4; count of bases not matched to a gene: 9. This CDR3 is built from 16 residues. Profiling relied on immunoSEQ multiplex PCR, and the TCRdb table lists in-frame clones only, not all of them. The sample carries tens of thousands of clones, 90% to 95% recorded once. V usage is TRBV6-6 and J usage is TRBJ2-7; TRBD2 aligns across 9 bases. This TCR was recovered from a human donor who received an intestinal transplant. The starting material was unstimulated CD8+ T cells sorted from spleen or lymph node cells, obtained before intestinal transplant. CDR3 in amino acids: CASSYEASGELYEQYF. The CDR3 nucleotides are TGTGCCAGCAGTTACGAGGCTAGCGGGGAATTATACGAGCAGTACTTC.